This T cell receptor (beta chain) was obtained from a study of cytomegalovirus exposure and HLA in healthy donors. The overall study: The study placed about four fifths of its roughly 400 genotyped donors in the Caucasian-associated ancestry cluster. The study's findings and limits: Some 150 TCR beta chains were listed as cytomegalovirus-associated.

In the PCR, 60 Vbeta and 13 Jbeta primers were used. The protocol was immunoSEQ multiplex PCR, while the TCRdb copy is restricted to in-frame clones and leaves out a portion. The profile shows some 170,000 clones, roughly 81% of them singletons. Note on this clone: Its antigen is still unknown.

V was trimmed by 5 bases and J by 2 bases, leaving 13 bases between them. The CDR3 totals 15 residues. Germline assignment: CDR1 SGHTA and CDR2 FQGTGA. The chain has TRBV7-3 and TRBJ2-1, with TRBD1 as a possible D gene (5 bases). This clonotype originated in a woman aged 45 to 65 in good health and CMV-seronegative. The sample taken for sequencing was PBMCs. The CDR3 sequence: CASSPKQVTYNEQFF. The CDR3 nucleotides read TGTGCCAGCAGCCCAAAACAGGTCACCTACAATGAGCAGTTCTTC.